These T cell receptor beta chains were read from a single sample in a study of blood T cell repertoires in COVID-19. TCRdb's copy holds only in-frame clones and misses some; the assay was immunoSEQ multiplex PCR. The profile shows 190,000 or so clones, about four fifths of them singletons. The sample comprised PBMCs or T cells enriched from blood (not recorded which). All receptors derive from a man in his forties who had recovered from COVID-19. CDR3s include the opening cysteine and the closing phenylalanine or tryptophan. D genes are given only for firm matches. Clone size is given for some rows only: seen once, a few or many times, or a class if the clone is expanded.

TRBV27	NA	NA	TRBJ1-5	TGTGCCAGCAGTTGGGGGGGAGGCGATCAGCCCCAGCATTTT	CASSWGGGDQPQHF
TRBV5-4	few	NA	TRBJ1-2	TGTGCCAGCAGCTTGAACCGATTACGGACAGAATACACCTTC	CASSLNRLRTEYTF
TRBV2	NA	NA	TRBJ2-1	TGTGCCAGCAGGGCACTCCGGGATACCTCCTACAATGAGCAGTTCTTC	CASRALRDTSYNEQFF
TRBV5-1	NA	TRBD2	TRBJ2-1	TGCGCCAGCAGCGTTAGCGGGGCTAGCTCCTACAATGAGCAGTTCTTC	CASSVSGASSYNEQFF
TRBV30	once	NA	TRBJ2-5	TGTGCCTGGACCCCAGGCCAGGGTCTTCTGACCCAGTACTTC	CAWTPGQGLLTQYF
TRBV6-5	NA	NA	TRBJ1-2	TGTGCCAGCAGTTACGCCGACAACCATAACTATGGCTACACCTTC	CASSYADNHNYGYTF
TRBV5-8	once	NA	TRBJ1-6	TGTGCCAGCCATCAGGGCCAGTATAATTCACCCCTCCACTTT	CASHQGQYNSPLHF
TRBV15	NA	NA	TRBJ2-2	TGTGCCACCAGCAGAGATTGGCGGGGAGGAACCGGGGAGCTGTTTTTT	CATSRDWRGGTGELFF
TRBV25-1	once	NA	TRBJ2-7	TGTGCCAGCATACAGGGCGAAGACGAGCAGTACTTC	CASIQGEDEQYF
TRBV7-2	NA	TRBD2	TRBJ2-5	TGTGCCAGCAGCTTAGGCGGCAGCGGGGGGAGCCTCCTGGAGACCCAGTACTTC	CASSLGGSGGSLLETQYF
TRBV5-5	once	NA	TRBJ2-5	TGTGCCAGCAGCTTGGCCGCGGCACATCCCCGAGAAGAGACCCAGTACTTC	CASSLAAAHPREETQYF
TRBV10-3	NA	NA	TRBJ1-5	TGTGCCTACTCCGGACAGATCAATCAGCCCCAGCATTTT	CAYSGQINQPQHF
TRBV7-2	NA	NA	TRBJ2-3	TGTGCCAGCAGCTTAGGCGGGGGCTTGTCAGATACGCAGTATTTT	CASSLGGGLSDTQYF
TRBV5-1	once	TRBD2	TRBJ2-3	TGCGCCAGCAGGCTAGCGGGGGGCCGCGGCACAGATACGCAGTATTTT	CASRLAGGRGTDTQYF
TRBV5-3	NA	TRBD1	TRBJ1-1	TGTGCCAGAAGCTCGCTTGAGGAACAGGGGCTCATTGGTGTCACTGAAGCTTTCTTT	CARSSLEEQGLIGVTEAFF
TRBV9	once	NA	TRBJ2-5	TGTGCCAGACCCTGGGCGGGCCCACGGACCCAGTACTTC	CARPWAGPRTQYF
TRBV2	few	NA	TRBJ1-2	TGTGCCAGTCTACCCCTTGGTGAGGGTAACTATGGCTACACCTTC	CASLPLGEGNYGYTF
TRBV11-2	NA	TRBD2	TRBJ2-3	TGTGCCAGCAGCCTGCGGGGGGCGGCCTCTTCTAGCACAGATACGCAGTATTTT	CASSLRGAASSSTDTQYF
TRBV19	few	TRBD1	TRBJ1-2	TGTGCCAGTAGGCCCTCAATCTTCAGGACAGGCCCGTCTAACTATGGCTACACCTTC	CASRPSIFRTGPSNYGYTF
TRBV18	NA	TRBD1	TRBJ1-1	TGTGCCAGCTCAGTTGGACAGGGTACCACTGAAGCTTTCTTT	CASSVGQGTTEAFF
TRBV3-1/TRBV3-2	NA	TRBD2	TRBJ2-5	TGTGCCAGCAGGCCGGGACTAGCGGGGTCCGGGACCCAGTACTTC	CASRPGLAGSGTQYF
TRBV11-2	NA	NA	TRBJ2-5	TGTGCCAGCAGCTTCCGGGAGACCCAGTACTTC	CASSFRETQYF
TRBV9	once	TRBD1	TRBJ1-2	TGTGCCAGCAGCGTTCCCCCGACAGGGGGCCCTGGCTACACCTTC	CASSVPPTGGPGYTF
TRBV12-3/TRBV12-4	few	NA	TRBJ1-6	TGTGCCAGCAGGGCGGGGAATTCACCCCTCCACTTT	CASRAGNSPLHF
TRBV30	NA	NA	TRBJ1-6	TGTGCCTGGGACCGAACGAGCTCCTATAATTCACCCCTCCACTTT	CAWDRTSSYNSPLHF
TRBV11-3	once	TRBD2	TRBJ2-5	TGTGCCAGCAGCCGGGGGGGGGACCGGGCGACCCAGTACTTC	CASSRGGDRATQYF
TRBV18	NA	TRBD1	TRBJ2-7	TGTGCCAGCTCCACGACAGGGGGGGCCTCCTACGAGCAGTACTTC	CASSTTGGASYEQYF
TRBV3-1/TRBV3-2	NA	NA	TRBJ2-2	TGTGCCAGCAGTCACCTGCGACTATCCCCCTCTGAGACCGGGGAGCTGTTTTTT	CASSHLRLSPSETGELFF
TRBV28	NA	NA	TRBJ1-5	TGTGCCAGCAGTTTACGGGGGGCGGTGGTCAATCAGCCCCAGCATTTT	CASSLRGAVVNQPQHF
TRBV4-2	few	TRBD1	TRBJ1-2	TGTGCCAGCAGCCAAGTAGTAGGACAGGGGGATTGGAATGGCTACACCTTC	CASSQVVGQGDWNGYTF
TRBV18	many	NA	TRBJ1-2	TGTGCCAGCTCACCAGGGCTATATGGCTACACCTTC	CASSPGLYGYTF
TRBV5-8	NA	NA	TRBJ1-2	TGTGCCAGCAGCTTGGTGGAGGGAGCTAACTATGGCTACACCTTC	CASSLVEGANYGYTF
TRBV19	NA	TRBD2	TRBJ2-3	TGTGCCAGTAGTATCGGCGGGGGAGGCACAGATACGCAGTATTTT	CASSIGGGGTDTQYF
TRBV6-5	NA	TRBD2	TRBJ2-2	TGTGCCAGCAAAGACGTCGGCGGGGGAGTCGGGGAGCTGTTTTTT	CASKDVGGGVGELFF
TRBV30	NA	TRBD1	TRBJ2-3	TGTGCCTGGAGTGCGAACAGGGGGAAGAGGCCAGATACGCAGTATTTT	CAWSANRGKRPDTQYF
TRBV6-1	NA	NA	TRBJ1-1	TGTGCCAGCAGTGAATTTGGCCAAAAAGCTTTCTTT	CASSEFGQKAFF
TRBV7-2	few	NA	TRBJ1-5	TGTGCCAGCAGCTTATATAGTCAGCCCCAGCATTTT	CASSLYSQPQHF
TRBV4-1	NA	NA	TRBJ1-1	TGCGCCAGCAGCCAAGAAGGCACCAGGGGCACTGAAGCTTTCTTT	CASSQEGTRGTEAFF
TRBV11-3	NA	TRBD2	TRBJ2-3	TGTGCCAGCAGCGCCCGACTAGCGGGGGACCCCACAGATACGCAGTATTTT	CASSARLAGDPTDTQYF
TRBV4-3	NA	NA	TRBJ1-1	TGCGCCAGCAGCCAAGATTTCAGGGTTGGTGAAGCTTTCTTT	CASSQDFRVGEAFF
TRBV5-5	NA	NA	TRBJ1-2	TGTGCCAGCAGCTTGGAAAGGGAGGTTTATGGCTACACCTTC	CASSLEREVYGYTF
TRBV4-3	NA	NA	TRBJ2-2	TGCGCCAGCAGCCAAGATCCCCAGGGCCGGACCGGGGAGCTGTTTTTT	CASSQDPQGRTGELFF
TRBV5-8	few	TRBD2	TRBJ2-1	TGTGCCAGCAGCGGGGGGACTAGCGGGATTTTAAATGAGCAGTTCTTC	CASSGGTSGILNEQFF
TRBV7-3	NA	TRBD1	TRBJ2-6	TGTGCCAGCAGCCAAGGGACAGGGGGTGCTGGGGCCAACGTCCTGACTTTC	CASSQGTGGAGANVLTF
TRBV3-1/TRBV3-2	NA	NA	TRBJ2-7	TGTGCCAGCAGCCAAGTTCAGGGGGGCGAGCAGTACTTC	CASSQVQGGEQYF
TRBV5-1	NA	TRBD1	TRBJ1-4	TGCGCCAGCAGCTCCGGGACAGGGCATGAAAAACTGTTTTTT	CASSSGTGHEKLFF
TRBV25-1	NA	NA	TRBJ1-5	TGTGCCAGCAGTGAGGCAGGGATGAGTAGCAATCAGCCCCAGCATTTT	CASSEAGMSSNQPQHF
TRBV18	NA	NA	TRBJ1-1	TGTGCCAGCTCACGTAGTTCCCCAGGCGGGCGAGCTTTCTTT	CASSRSSPGGRAFF
TRBV5-1	NA	NA	TRBJ1-2	TGCGCCAGCAGCTTGGAAGTAGAAGGGGCAAGGGCTAACTATGGCTACACCTTC	CASSLEVEGARANYGYTF
TRBV6-4	once	NA	TRBJ1-2	TGTGCCAGCAGTAAAACCCGAGGGTCTTTTGGCTACACCTTC	CASSKTRGSFGYTF